Each of the 8 T cell receptor beta chains below was sequenced from the same sample in a study of blood T cell repertoires in COVID-19. Repertoires were generated with immunoSEQ multiplex PCR, while TCRdb's copy carries only in-frame clones and drops some. The sample records roughly 90,000 clones, roughly nine tenths being singletons. Sequenced: peripheral blood. Source of these receptors: a man aged 45-65 years with acute or convalescent COVID-19.

V usage is TRBV12-3 or TRBV12-4 and J usage is TRBJ1-6, with 7 bases lining up with TRBD1. V dropped 5 bases and J dropped 10; count of bases not matched to a gene: 5. The CDR3 is 13 amino acids. As DNA, the CDR3 is TGTGCCAGCAGTCTCGACAGGGTATCACCCCTCCACTTT. Translation gives CASSLDRVSPLHF.

This chain connects TRBV19 to TRBJ1-2; D remains unclear. CDR1 LNHDA and CDR2 SQIVND come from the germline V gene (reference sequence). This CDR3 is 15 amino acids long. V gave up 4 bases and J gave up 0 bases, with 12 bases separating them. The CDR3 DNA reads TGTGCCAGTAGTACACAATTAGGAGCTAACTATGGCTACACCTTC. As protein: CASSTQLGANYGYTF.

The rearrangement joins TRBV6-1 to TRBJ1-4; TRBD1 matches 7 bases. V lost 0 bases and J lost 7; bases outside the gene matches: 5. Germline lookup yields CDR1 MNHNS and CDR2 SASEGT. The CDR3 runs to 15 residues. The CDR3 sequence: CASSEALGGSEKLFF. The CDR3 DNA reads as TGTGCCAGCAGTGAAGCGTTAGGGGGCTCTGAAAAACTGTTTTTT.

The chain uses TRBV2 and TRBJ2-3; D not resolved. CDR1 is SNHLY, CDR2 FYNNEI, per germline. Trimming pared 6 bases from V and 2 bases from J, leaving 15 bases between. The CDR3 has 15 amino acids. The CDR3 spells CASSPSAATTDTQYF. CDR3 nucleotides: TGTGCCAGCAGCCCAAGCGCCGCAACCACAGATACGCAGTATTTT.

The chain recombines TRBV15 with TRBJ2-5; 9 positions match TRBD2. The CDR3 extends over 14 amino acids. Unmatched junction bases numbered 4, after V lost 5 bases and J lost 3 bases. Germline CDR1 LNHNV, CDR2 YYDKDF (reference sequence). The CDR3 reads CATSAGGPEETQYF. The CDR3 coding sequence is TGTGCCACCAGCGCGGGAGGGCCGGAAGAGACCCAGTACTTC.

The V and J genes are TRBV19 and TRBJ1-1, with 8 bases fitting TRBD1. The ends lost 4 bases at V and 0 bases at J; junction bases unmatched: 7. Germline CDR1 and CDR2: LNHDA and SQIVND (reference sequence). There are 16 residues in the CDR3. CDR3 loop: CASSSRGPPMNTEAFF. The CDR3 bases are TGTGCCAGTAGTAGCAGGGGGCCGCCAATGAACACTGAAGCTTTCTTT.

V usage is TRBV7-9 and J usage is TRBJ1-1; D may be TRBD1 (5 bases). This CDR3 has 14 amino acids. CDR1 is SEHNR, CDR2 FQNEAQ, per germline (reference sequence). Trimming took off 2 bases at V and 8 bases at J, with 15 bases between the two ends. In DNA, the CDR3 is TGTGCCAGCAGCTTAACGGGGGTCAAGGACGAAGCTTTCTTT. Its protein is CASSLTGVKDEAFF.

The chain has TRBV5-5 and TRBJ2-7, with D hard to call. The CDR3 is 13 residues long. Germline V lookup: CDR1 SGHKS, CDR2 YYEKEE (reference sequence). Trimming took off 8 bases at V and 0 bases at J, with 12 bases between the two ends. CDR3 coding DNA: TGTGCCAGACCTCGACGGAGCTCCTACGAGCAGTACTTC. Amino acids: CARPRRSSYEQYF.